This T cell receptor beta chain was profiled in a study of shared clonotypes between healthy human individuals. About the research overall: For every donor, three CD4 naive, three CD4 memory, two CD8 naive and one CD8 memory plates were used. Findings of the study overall: When compared with the clonotypes that were shared by all four sorted-subset donors, the non-shared clonotypes turned out to have lower generation probabilities.

The data were produced by immunoSEQ multiplex PCR, yet TCRdb's version contains in-frame clones alone and is incomplete. The sample lists about 680,000 clones; around three quarters were seen once. Germline loops: CDR1 SGHRS, CDR2 YFSETQ. The germline V and J ends were trimmed by 0 bases and 11 bases, with 14 bases remaining between them. The CDR3 runs to 13 residues. This clone has just one count. Its target is unknown. The genes are TRBV5-1 and TRBJ1-1; the D gene is possibly TRBD1 (5 bases). The TCR was taken from a woman in her 30s in good health. Material: memory CD4+ T cells sorted from blood. Subset specified: CD45RA-negative fraction. The CDR3 loop reads CASSLAPRVAAFF. The CDR3, as DNA: TGCGCCAGCAGCTTGGCACCCAGGGTTGCGGCTTTCTTT.